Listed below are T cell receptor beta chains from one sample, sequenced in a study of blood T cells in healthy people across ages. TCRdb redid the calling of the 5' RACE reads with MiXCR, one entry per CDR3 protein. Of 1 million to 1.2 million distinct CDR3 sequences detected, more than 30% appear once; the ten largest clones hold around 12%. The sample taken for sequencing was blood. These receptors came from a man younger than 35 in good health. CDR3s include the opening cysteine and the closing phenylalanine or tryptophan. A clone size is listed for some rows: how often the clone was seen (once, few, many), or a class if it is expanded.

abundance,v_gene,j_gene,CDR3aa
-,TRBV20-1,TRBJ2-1,CSARGPGLALQETQFF
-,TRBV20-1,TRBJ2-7,CSARDRTGSSYEQYF
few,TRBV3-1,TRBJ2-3,CASSQAGVDTQYF
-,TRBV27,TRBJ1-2,CASSFGPGLRYGYTF
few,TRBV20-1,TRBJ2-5,CSARNLYQETQYF
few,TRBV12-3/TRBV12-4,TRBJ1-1,CASSLGTGETTEAFF
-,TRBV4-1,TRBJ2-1,CASSQPADNIFAQFF
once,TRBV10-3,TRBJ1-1,CAISDGRTGTEAFF
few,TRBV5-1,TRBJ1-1,CASSYMGHKNTEAFF
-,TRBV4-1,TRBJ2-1,CASSHTQGPEQFF
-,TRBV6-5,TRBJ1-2,CATRGGQGPSYGYTF
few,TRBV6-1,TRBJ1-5,CASGPQGYSNQPQHF
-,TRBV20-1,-,CSAPWGSSYNEQYF
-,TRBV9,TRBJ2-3,CASSVDLAGALPATQYF
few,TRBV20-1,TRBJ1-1,CSASSGRGAFF
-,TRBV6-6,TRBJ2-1,CDSGGKEEETQFF
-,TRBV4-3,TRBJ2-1,CASSQEVTGGPYNEQFF
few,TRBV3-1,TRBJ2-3,CASSQDVLAGSTDTQYF
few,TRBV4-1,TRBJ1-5,CASSQDPRTGNQPQHF
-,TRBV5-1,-,CASSCNGGDSYEQYF
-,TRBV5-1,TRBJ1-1,CASSKGTGGGFGTEAFF
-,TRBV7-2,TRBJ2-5,CASSFTQRAETQYF
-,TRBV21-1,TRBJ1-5,CATHLAAWGRQPQHF
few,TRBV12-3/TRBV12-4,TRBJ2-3,CASSLRGPSYTQYF
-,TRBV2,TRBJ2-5,CASSRLAGGWEQYF
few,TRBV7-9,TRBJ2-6,CASSPEGGSGANVLTF
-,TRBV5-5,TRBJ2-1,CANSLGSWRTGIYNEQFF
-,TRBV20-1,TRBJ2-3,CSARDPGPRIDTQYF
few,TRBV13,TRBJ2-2,CASSGIDSTGELFF
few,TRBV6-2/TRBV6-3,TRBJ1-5,CASSLGTGGFQPQHF
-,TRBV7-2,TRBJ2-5,CASSMTGAETQYF
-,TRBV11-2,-,CASSVDGVSYNEQYF
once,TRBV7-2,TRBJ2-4,CASSLGIAGEAFSYF
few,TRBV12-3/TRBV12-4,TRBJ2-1,CASSNQPRTGNNEQFF
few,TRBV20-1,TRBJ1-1,CSARVLQGAGTEAFF
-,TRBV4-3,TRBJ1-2,CASSQRPGVGADYGYTF
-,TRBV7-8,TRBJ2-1,CASSNRDRAGNEQFF